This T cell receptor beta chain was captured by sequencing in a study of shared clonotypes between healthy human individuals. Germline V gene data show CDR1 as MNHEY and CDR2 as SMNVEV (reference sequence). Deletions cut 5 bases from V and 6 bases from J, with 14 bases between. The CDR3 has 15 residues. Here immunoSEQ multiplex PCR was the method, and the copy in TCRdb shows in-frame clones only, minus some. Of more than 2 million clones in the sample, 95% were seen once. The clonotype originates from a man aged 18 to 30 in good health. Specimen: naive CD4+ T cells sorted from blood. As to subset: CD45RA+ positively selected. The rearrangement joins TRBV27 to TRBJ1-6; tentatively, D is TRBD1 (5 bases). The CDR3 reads CASSKGVDLNSPLHF. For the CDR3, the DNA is TGTGCCAGCAGTAAAGGGGTAGATCTTAATTCACCCCTCCACTTT.